Included here is one T cell receptor (beta chain) sequence, with context. Per the original methods: Estimation of nucleated cell counts was performed using reference gene primer amplification. The assay was immunoSEQ multiplex PCR, and TCRdb's table has in-frame clones only and misses some. V and J calls and clone size are copied from that table; D and trimming were computed from the DNA. Of some 76,000 clones in the sample, roughly 91% were seen once. These data come from a study of blood T cell repertoires in COVID-19. Study summary: Acute-phase and convalescent COVID-19 samples originated in the United States, Italy and Spain. T cells, B-cell-depleted T cells, or PBMCs provided the cDNA or gDNA that served as material.

This CDR3 comprises 15 residues. Germline V CDR1 and CDR2: MNHEY, SVGEGT. V gave up 0 bases and J gave up 4 bases; unmatched junction bases: 5. The origin of this receptor is a man in his sixties with acute or convalescent COVID-19. This chain connects TRBV6-2 or TRBV6-3 to TRBJ1-2, with 7 bases matching TRBD1. The sequenced sample was peripheral blood. The CDR3 region is CASSYSQGGIYGYTF. The CDR3 DNA is TGTGCCAGCAGTTACTCGCAGGGGGGTATCTATGGCTACACCTTC.